These 8 T cell receptor beta chains were all obtained from the same sample, sequenced in a study of blood T cell repertoires in COVID-19 (dated by TCRdb to the early 2020s). Libraries were constructed by the immunoSEQ multiplex PCR assay. The immuneACCESS repertoire file appears here via TCRdb, limited to in-frame rearrangements. These files lack a portion of the clones; in checked studies, under half of the deficit traces to unresolved V genes, and the cause of the others is not known. The sample table holds around 480,000 clones, of which 70% to 90% were seen once. The ten top clones hold around 12% of the sample. Sequencing was done on a sample of peripheral blood. Source of these receptors: a woman in her forties or fifties with COVID-19, enrolled during active disease.

This rearrangement joins TRBV3-1 (or the pseudogene TRBV3-2) to TRBJ2-7, with D unclear. From germline, CDR1 is LGHDT and CDR2 YNNKEL (reference sequence). The CDR3 is 15 amino acids. Trimming cost V 4 bases and J 1 base, with 14 bases left between them. The CDR3 region is CASSPTHTGSYEQYF. CDR3 coding DNA: TGTGCCAGCAGCCCCACCCATACCGGGTCCTACGAGCAGTACTTC.

A single count supports this clone. This chain connects TRBV2 to TRBJ1-3; 8 bases fit TRBD1. Per the germline V gene, CDR1 is SNHLY and CDR2 is FYNNEI. Losses at the gene ends were 6 bases for V and 7 bases for J; bases not matched to a gene: 5. This CDR3 region has 13 residues. CDR3 nucleotides: TGTGCCAGCAGAGAGGACAGGGCGAACACCATATATTTT. As protein: CASREDRANTIYF. Drawing the rest from reference TRBV2 and TRBJ1-3, the complete variable domain is EPEVTQTPSHQVTQMGQEVILRCVPISNHLYFYWYRQILGQKVEFLVSFYNNEISEKSEIFDDQFSVERPDGSNFTLKIRSTKLEDSAMYFCASREDRANTIYFGEGSWLTVV.

The V and J genes are TRBV5-8 and TRBJ1-2; 7 bases agree with TRBD1. Germline values: CDR1 SGHTS, CDR2 YDEGEE. V lost 4 bases to trimming and J lost 0 bases; unmatched junction nucleotides: 6. The CDR3 loop spans 15 amino acids. CDR3 nucleotide sequence: TGTGCCAGCAGCAAACGACAGGGACCTAACTATGGCTACACCTTC. This encodes CASSKRQGPNYGYTF.

V is TRBV3-1 (or the pseudogene TRBV3-2) and J is TRBJ1-1; D is undetermined. CDR1 is LGHDT, CDR2 YNNKEL, per germline (reference sequence). The length of the CDR3 is 13 residues. Trimming removed 5 bases from V and 6 bases from J, with 13 bases in between. The CDR3 is CASSYRGGPEAFF. In DNA, the CDR3 is TGTGCCAGCAGCTACCGGGGAGGGCCTGAAGCTTTCTTT.

The rearrangement uses TRBV5-1 and TRBJ1-1; D gene uncertain. The germline gives CDR1 SGHRS, CDR2 YFSETQ. This CDR3 is built from 15 residues. V was clipped by 4 bases and J by 5 bases, with 18 bases between them. The CDR3 sequence: CASSPSGPRGTEAFF. CDR3 nucleotide sequence: TGCGCCAGCAGCCCCTCGGGTCCCCGAGGAACTGAAGCTTTCTTT.

The sample holds a few counts of this clone. The V call is TRBV29-1, the J call TRBJ2-2, with 7 nucleotides matching TRBD1. The J segment lost 0 bases and the V segment lost 7 bases, leaving 8 bases of the junction unmatched. CDR3 length equals 15 residues. Germline assignment: CDR1 SQVTM and CDR2 ANQGSEA. CDR3 loop: CSARLGTANTGELFF. The CDR3 DNA is TGCAGCGCACGACTCGGGACAGCGAACACCGGGGAGCTGTTTTTT.

This clone was found once. The chain combines TRBV19 with TRBJ1-1, with 7 positions matching TRBD1. Unmatched junction bases numbered 7, after V lost 6 bases and J lost 6 bases. The length of the CDR3 is 13 residues. Per germline, CDR1 LNHDA and CDR2 SQIVND (reference sequence). The CDR3 sequence is CASRTGVVAEAFF. The CDR3, as DNA: TGTGCCAGTAGAACAGGGGTGGTGGCTGAAGCTTTCTTT.

This chain joins TRBV29-1 and TRBJ1-2, with a possible D match to TRBD1 (5 bases). This CDR3 has 15 amino acids. The V gene's germline CDR1 is SQVTM and CDR2 ANQGSEA. The V end was cut by 6 bases, the J end by 4 bases, with 21 bases between. DNA for the CDR3: TGCAGCGTCGCGTCCCCCTTCCAGGGCACCTATGGCTACACCTTC. The encoded protein is CSVASPFQGTYGYTF.